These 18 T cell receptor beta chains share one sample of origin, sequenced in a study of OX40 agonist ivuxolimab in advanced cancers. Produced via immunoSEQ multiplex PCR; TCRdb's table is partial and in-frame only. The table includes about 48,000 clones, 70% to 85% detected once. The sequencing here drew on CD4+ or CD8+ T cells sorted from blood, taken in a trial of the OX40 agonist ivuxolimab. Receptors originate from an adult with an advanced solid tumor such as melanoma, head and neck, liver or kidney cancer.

The CDR3 sequence is CASSVDRGPGELFF. The DNA for the CDR3 is TGTGCCAGCAGCGTTGACAGGGGTCCCGGGGAGCTGTTTTTT. The chain couples TRBV9 to TRBJ2-2, with 8 bases that match TRBD1. This CDR3 comprises 14 residues. Losses at the gene ends were 2 bases for V and 6 bases for J; bases not matched to a gene: 3. CDR1 and CDR2 from the germline V gene are SGDLS and YYNGEE.

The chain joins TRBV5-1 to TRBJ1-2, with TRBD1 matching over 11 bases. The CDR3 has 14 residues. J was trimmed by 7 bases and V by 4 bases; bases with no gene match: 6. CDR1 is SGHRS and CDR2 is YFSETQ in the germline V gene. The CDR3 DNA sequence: TGCGCCAGCAGCATTCCCGGGACAGGGGGTGGCTACACCTTC. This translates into CASSIPGTGGGYTF.

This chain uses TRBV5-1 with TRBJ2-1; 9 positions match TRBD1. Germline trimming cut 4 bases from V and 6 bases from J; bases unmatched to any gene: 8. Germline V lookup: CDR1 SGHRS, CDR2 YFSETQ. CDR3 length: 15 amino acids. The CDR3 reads CASSTGGQGPNEQFF. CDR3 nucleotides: TGCGCCAGCAGCACGGGGGGACAGGGCCCCAATGAGCAGTTCTTC.

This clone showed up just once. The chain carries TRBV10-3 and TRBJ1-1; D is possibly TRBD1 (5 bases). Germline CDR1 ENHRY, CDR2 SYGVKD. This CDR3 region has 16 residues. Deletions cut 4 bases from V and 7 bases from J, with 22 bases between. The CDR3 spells CAISVSLGGDGGEAFF. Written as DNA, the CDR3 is TGTGCCATCAGTGTGAGTCTTGGAGGGGATGGGGGTGAAGCTTTCTTT.

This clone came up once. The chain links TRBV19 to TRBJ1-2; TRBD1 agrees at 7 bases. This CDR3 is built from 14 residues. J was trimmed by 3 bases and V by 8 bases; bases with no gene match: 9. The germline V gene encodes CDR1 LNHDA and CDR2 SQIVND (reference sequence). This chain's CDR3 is CASFPGGVDYGYTF. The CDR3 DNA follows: TGTGCCAGTTTTCCAGGGGGAGTGGACTATGGCTACACCTTC.

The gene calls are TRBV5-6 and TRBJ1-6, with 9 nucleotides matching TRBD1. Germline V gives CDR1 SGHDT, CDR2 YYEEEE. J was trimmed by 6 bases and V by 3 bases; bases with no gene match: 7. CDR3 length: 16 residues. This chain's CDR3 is CASSWTGEGPNSPLHF. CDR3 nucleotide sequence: TGTGCCAGCAGCTGGACAGGGGAGGGACCTAATTCACCCCTCCACTTT.

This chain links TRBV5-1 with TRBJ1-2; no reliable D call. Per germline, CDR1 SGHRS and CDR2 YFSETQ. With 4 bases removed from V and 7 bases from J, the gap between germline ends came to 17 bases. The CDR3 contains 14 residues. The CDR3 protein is CASSTEGEWGGYTF. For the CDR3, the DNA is TGCGCCAGCAGCACGGAGGGCGAGTGGGGTGGCTACACCTTC.

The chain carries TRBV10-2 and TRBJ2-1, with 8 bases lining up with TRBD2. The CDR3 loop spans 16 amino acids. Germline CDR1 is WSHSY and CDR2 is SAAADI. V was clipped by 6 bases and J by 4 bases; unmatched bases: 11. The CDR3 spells CASRPPGLESYNEQFF. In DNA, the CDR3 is TGCGCCAGCAGACCTCCGGGACTAGAGAGTTACAATGAGCAGTTCTTC.

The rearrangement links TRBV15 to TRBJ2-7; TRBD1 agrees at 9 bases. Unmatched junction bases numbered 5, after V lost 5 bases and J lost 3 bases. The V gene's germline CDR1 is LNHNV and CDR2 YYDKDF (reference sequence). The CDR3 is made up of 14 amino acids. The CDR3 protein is CATSADRGNYEQYF. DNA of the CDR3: TGTGCCACCAGCGCGGACAGGGGCAACTACGAGCAGTACTTC.

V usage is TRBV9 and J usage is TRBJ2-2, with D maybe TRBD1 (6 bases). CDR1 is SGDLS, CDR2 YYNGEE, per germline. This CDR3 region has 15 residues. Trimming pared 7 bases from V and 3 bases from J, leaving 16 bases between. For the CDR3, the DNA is TGTGCCAGCCTTCAGCCCGAGGGGGACACCGGGGAGCTGTTTTTT. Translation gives CASLQPEGDTGELFF.

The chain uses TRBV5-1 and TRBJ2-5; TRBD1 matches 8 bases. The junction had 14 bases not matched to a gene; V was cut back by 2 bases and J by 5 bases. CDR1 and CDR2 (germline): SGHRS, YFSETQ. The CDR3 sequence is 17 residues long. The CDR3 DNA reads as TGCGCCAGCAGCTTTCCGGTTTCCAGGGGGACAGGCGAGACCCAGTACTTC. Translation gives CASSFPVSRGTGETQYF. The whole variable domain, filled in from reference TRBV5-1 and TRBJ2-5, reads KAGVTQTPRYLIKTRGQQVTLSCSPISGHRSVSWYQQTPGQGLQFLFEYFSETQRNKGNFPGRFSGRQFSNSRSEMNVSTLELGDSALYLCASSFPVSRGTGETQYFGPGTRLLVL.

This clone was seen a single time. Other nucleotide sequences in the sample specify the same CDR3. The chain's CDR3 is CASSLTGAGYLTGYTF. CDR3 nucleotide sequence: TGTGCCAGCAGCTTAACTGGGGCAGGGTATCTTACTGGCTACACCTTC. This chain links TRBV7-8 with TRBJ1-2; tentative D call: TRBD1 (5 bases). V was clipped by 2 bases and J by 7 bases, with 20 bases between them. This CDR3 is 16 amino acids long. The germline gives CDR1 SGHVS, CDR2 FQNEAQ.

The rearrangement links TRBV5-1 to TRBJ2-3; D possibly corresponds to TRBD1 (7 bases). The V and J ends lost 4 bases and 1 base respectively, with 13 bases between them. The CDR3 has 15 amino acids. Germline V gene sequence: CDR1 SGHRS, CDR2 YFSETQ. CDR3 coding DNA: TGCGCCAGCAGCCAGGGGGGCCCCCGCACAGATACGCAGTATTTT. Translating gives CASSQGGPRTDTQYF.

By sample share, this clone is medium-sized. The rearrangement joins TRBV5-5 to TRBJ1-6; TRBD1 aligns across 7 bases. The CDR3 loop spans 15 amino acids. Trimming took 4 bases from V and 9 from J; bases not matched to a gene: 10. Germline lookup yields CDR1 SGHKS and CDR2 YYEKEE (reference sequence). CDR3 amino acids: CASSQQGPVGSPLHF. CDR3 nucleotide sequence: TGTGCCAGCAGCCAACAGGGGCCCGTTGGTTCACCCCTCCACTTT.

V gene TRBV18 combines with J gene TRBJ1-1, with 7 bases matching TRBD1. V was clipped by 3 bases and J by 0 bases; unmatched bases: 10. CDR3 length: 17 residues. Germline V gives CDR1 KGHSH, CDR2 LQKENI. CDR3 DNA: TGTGCCAGCTCACCCGGGATCAGGGGGGCAGTGAACACTGAAGCTTTCTTT. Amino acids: CASSPGIRGAVNTEAFF. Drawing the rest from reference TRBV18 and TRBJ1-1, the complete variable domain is NAGVMQNPRHLVRRRGQEARLRCSPMKGHSHVYWYRQLPEEGLKFMVYLQKENIIDESGMPKERFSAEFPKEGPSILRIQQVVRGDSAAYFCASSPGIRGAVNTEAFFGQGTRLTVV.

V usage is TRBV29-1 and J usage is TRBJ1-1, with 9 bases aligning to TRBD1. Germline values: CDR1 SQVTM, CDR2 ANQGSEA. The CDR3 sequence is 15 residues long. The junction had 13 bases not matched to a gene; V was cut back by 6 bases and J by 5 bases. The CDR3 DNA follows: TGCAGCGTCCCGGGACAGGGAGTAGTGGGGACTGAAGCTTTCTTT. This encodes CSVPGQGVVGTEAFF.

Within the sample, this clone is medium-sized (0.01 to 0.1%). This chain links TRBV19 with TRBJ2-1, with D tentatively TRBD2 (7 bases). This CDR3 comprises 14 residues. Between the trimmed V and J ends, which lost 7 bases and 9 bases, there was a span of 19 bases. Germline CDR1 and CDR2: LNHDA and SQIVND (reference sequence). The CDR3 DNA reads TGTGCCAGTACGCGGGGGTCACAAGGGGGTGAGCAGTTCTTC. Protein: CASTRGSQGGEQFF. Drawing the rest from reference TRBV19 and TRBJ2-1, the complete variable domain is DGGITQSPKYLFRKEGQNVTLSCEQNLNHDAMYWYRQDPGQGLRLIYYSQIVNDFQKGDIAEGYSVSREKKESFPLTVTSAQKNPTAFYLCASTRGSQGGEQFFGPGTRLTVL.

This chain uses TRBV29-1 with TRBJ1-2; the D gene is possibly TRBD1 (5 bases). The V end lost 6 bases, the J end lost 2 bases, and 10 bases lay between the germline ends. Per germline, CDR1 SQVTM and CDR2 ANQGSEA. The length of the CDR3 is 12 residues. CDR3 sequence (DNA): TGCAGCGTCAAGACAGCCAACTATGGCTACACCTTC. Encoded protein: CSVKTANYGYTF.